The rows below give T cell receptor beta chains drawn from one sample of a study of T cell repertoires in cytomegalovirus infection. MiXCR, run by TCRdb on the reads, gives a single entry per CDR3 protein. The sample includes just under 550,000 distinct CDR3 sequences, 26% of them seen just once. The sequencing sample was made of PBMCs. The source is a human donor in good health (CMV status not recorded). Some clones in this sample may be carry-over from other donors' samples. Each CDR3 is given with its conserved first and last residue. The order of the fields is V gene, clone size, J gene, D gene, CDR3 DNA, CDR3 protein. D genes are given only for firm matches. Rows give clone size only sometimes, using once, few, many, or a class for an expanded clone.

>TRBV7-9|few|TRBJ2-6|NA
TGTGCCAGCAGCTTTCGGGGCTCTGGGGCCAACGTCCTGACTTTC
CASSFRGSGANVLTF
>TRBV6-2/TRBV6-3|NA|TRBJ2-3|TRBD2
TGTGCCAGCAGTTTCCTACGACTAGCCGACGGCACAGATACGCAGTATTTT
CASSFLRLADGTDTQYF
>TRBV6-5|few|TRBJ2-3|TRBD2
TGTGCCGTGAGACCTAGCGGGAGAGGAGGAGATACGCAGTATTTT
CAVRPSGRGGDTQYF
>TRBV5-6|few|TRBJ2-5|NA
TGTGCCAGCAGCTTGGTGAGGGCGGACCAAGAGACCCAGTACTTC
CASSLVRADQETQYF
>TRBV29-1|few|TRBJ2-4|NA
TGCAGCGTTGTCGTCAGGGGCCCTAGCGGTCACATTCAGTACTTC
CSVVVRGPSGHIQYF
>TRBV12-3/TRBV12-4|few|TRBJ2-3|TRBD2
TGTGCCAGCAGTCCCGGGACTAGCGGACCAGATACGCAGTATTTT
CASSPGTSGPDTQYF
>TRBV20-1|few|TRBJ2-4|NA
TGCAGTGCTAGAGATGGCGGATCCGGCAAAAACATTCAGTACTTC
CSARDGGSGKNIQYF
>TRBV6-2/TRBV6-3|NA|TRBJ2-7|TRBD2
TGTGCCAGCAGTTACTTGCGGGACTGGGGACCAACCGGGACTAGCTCCTACGAGCAGTACTTC
CASSYLRDWGPTGTSSYEQYF
>TRBV19|many|TRBJ1-2|TRBD1
TGTGCCAGTAGAACCACGACAGGGGACGGCTATGGCTACACCTTC
CASRTTTGDGYGYTF
>TRBV7-8|many|TRBJ1-5|NA
TGTGCCAGCAGCCAGGGACTCCGCCTCGGGAAGCCCCAGCATTTT
CASSQGLRLGKPQHF
>TRBV18|few|TRBJ1-4|NA
TGTGCCAGCTCACCACAGGAGAATAATGAAAAACTGTTTTTT
CASSPQENNEKLFF
>TRBV6-1|few|TRBJ1-1|NA
TGTGCCAGCAGTGAAGGAGGGGGAGCTTTCTTT
CASSEGGGAFF
>TRBV12-3/TRBV12-4|NA|TRBJ2-2|NA
TGTGCCAGCAGCCTTGGTAGGGAGGCCGGGGAGCTGTTTTTT
CASSLGREAGELFF
>TRBV7-6|many|TRBJ2-1|NA
TGTGCCAGCAGCGCTCTGGGAAGGGGAAGGGCCCACAATGAGCAGTTCTTC
CASSALGRGRAHNEQFF
>TRBV19|NA|TRBJ2-1|TRBD2
TGTGCCAGTAGTACCGGGACTAGTAGCTATGAGCAGTTCTTC
CASSTGTSSYEQFF
>TRBV7-2|many|TRBJ1-2|NA
TGTGCCAGCTGGAGAGGGGGGCGCAACCACTATGGCTACACCTTC
CASWRGGRNHYGYTF
>TRBV20-1|NA|TRBJ1-5|NA
TGCAGTGCTAGAGAGGGGTTGAGCAATCAGCCCCAGCATTTT
CSAREGLSNQPQHF
>TRBV7-6|NA|TRBJ2-2|NA
TGTGCCAGCAGCTTATTCGGTGTCAGGGGGAACACCGGGGAGCTGTTTTTT
CASSLFGVRGNTGELFF
>TRBV7-8|NA|TRBJ1-1|NA
TGTGCCAGCAGCTTTAAGGAGAGCCCGAACACTGAAGCTTTCTTT
CASSFKESPNTEAFF
>TRBV7-8|few|TRBJ2-1|TRBD1
TGTGCCAGCAGCACAGCCGGGGACAGGGGGCCAAGCTCCTACAATGAGCAGTTCTTC
CASSTAGDRGPSSYNEQFF
>TRBV7-2|few|TRBJ2-3|TRBD2
TGTGCCAGCAGCTTCCCGCTAGCGGGAGTAACAGATACGCAGTATTTT
CASSFPLAGVTDTQYF
>TRBV6-5|NA|TRBJ1-2|NA
TGTGCCAGCAGTTACAGTAGGGGGTTCTATGGCTACACCTTC
CASSYSRGFYGYTF
>TRBV4-2|few|TRBJ2-2|TRBD2
TGTGCCAGCAGCCAAGATCAACTAGCGGTGCCCGGGGAGCTGTTTTTT
CASSQDQLAVPGELFF
>TRBV7-9|few|TRBJ2-1|TRBD1
TGTGCCAGCAGCTTAGTCGGGACAGATAATGAGCAGTTCTTC
CASSLVGTDNEQFF
>TRBV6-1|few|TRBJ2-3|NA
TGTGCCAGCTTGACCAGGCCAGATACGCAGTATTTT
CASLTRPDTQYF
>TRBV6-5|few|TRBJ2-5|NA
TGTGCCAGCAGGGGGGGGCGGTCGCCGTCACTAGAGACCCAGTACTTC
CASRGGRSPSLETQYF
>TRBV7-2|many|TRBJ1-2|NA
TGTGCCAGCAGCGAAGAGCCAAACTATGGCTACACCTTC
CASSEEPNYGYTF
>TRBV4-2|NA|TRBJ2-7|NA
TGTGCCAGCAGCCAAGGTTTCTACGAGCAGTACTTC
CASSQGFYEQYF
>TRBV5-6|NA|TRBJ1-1|NA
TGTGCCAGCAGATGGGACGGGGACACTGAAGCTTTCTTT
CASRWDGDTEAFF
>TRBV28|NA|TRBJ2-3|NA
TGTGCCAGCAGTTTATTCTCTCTCACAGATACGCAGTATTTT
CASSLFSLTDTQYF
>TRBV19|NA|TRBJ1-1|NA
TGTGCCAGTAGTCCGGGGGGAGCTACTGAAGCTTTCTTT
CASSPGGATEAFF
>TRBV5-1|few|TRBJ2-1|TRBD1
TGCGCCAGCAGCTTGACAGGGGCAATTAATGAGCAGTTCTTC
CASSLTGAINEQFF
>TRBV6-5|NA|TRBJ2-1|NA
TGTGCCAGCAGTTACGACGGCAACAATGAGCAGTTCTTC
CASSYDGNNEQFF
>TRBV6-1|many|TRBJ2-2|TRBD2
TGTGCCAGCAGTAAGGGACTAGCGGTGAACACCGGGGAGCTGTTTTTT
CASSKGLAVNTGELFF
>TRBV11-2|many|TRBJ2-1|NA
TGTGCCAGCAGCTTTGGGGACTACAATGAGCAGTTCTTC
CASSFGDYNEQFF